The following is a T cell receptor beta chain sequence with its context. Its antigen is not known. CDR3 length: 16 amino acids. The germline V gene encodes CDR1 SGDLS and CDR2 YYNGEE. The data were taken from a study of CXCR3-negative and CXCR3-positive naive CD8 T cells. Study-level findings and limits: Comparison of naive cells showed more hydrophobic TRB CDR3s in CXCR3-positive than in CXCR3-negative naive cells. Fresh PBMCs were used in most assays, and CXCR3 expression partially decreased after cryopreservation. Whereas memory cells differed, naive CXCR3-negative and CXCR3-positive cells shared similar TRBV-TRBJ usage. Naive subsets expressed similar surface CD5; TRB CDR3 features served to infer TCR strength.

5' RACE that incorporated UMI labels was used to prepare the TRB cDNA libraries. After re-calling the 5' RACE reads, TCRdb lists one entry per CDR3 protein, DNA absent. Recorded for this sample: around 140,000 distinct CDR3 sequences. The chain couples TRBV9 to TRBJ2-1; the D gene TCRdb calls, TRBD2, cannot be checked with no DNA. The source is a human donor in good health. Some clones in this sample may be carry-over from other donors' samples. Sample: naive CXCR3- CD8+ T cells from blood. Described subset: CD45RO-CCR7+CD27+CD95- naive CD8+ T cells lacking CXCR3 (TNR3-). CDR3 sequence reads: CASSVARTSGRVEQFF.